Listed below are T cell receptor beta chains from one sample, sequenced in a study of blood T cell repertoires in COVID-19. Measured with immunoSEQ multiplex PCR; TCRdb has only the in-frame clones, and not every one. The sample shows 95,000 to 150,000 clones, 65% to 80% of them seen only once. Material for sequencing was peripheral blood. The receptors come from a human donor with acute or convalescent COVID-19. The donor label of this sample is uncertain. CDR3s include the opening cysteine and the closing phenylalanine or tryptophan. D genes are given only for firm matches. Clone size is shown for a subset of rows, as once, few, many or a class of expanded clone.

abundance,v_gene,j_gene,d_gene,CDR3aa,CDR3nt
NA,TRBV24-1,TRBJ1-5,NA,CATSVQGISEGNQPQHF,TGTGCCACCAGTGTCCAGGGTATTTCTGAAGGCAATCAGCCCCAGCATTTT
NA,TRBV19,TRBJ1-1,NA,CASSPERTEAFF,TGTGCCAGTAGCCCCGAGAGAACTGAAGCTTTCTTT
NA,TRBV2,TRBJ1-3,NA,CASSGYISGNTIYF,TGTGCCAGCAGTGGGTACATCTCTGGAAACACCATATATTTT
few,TRBV19,TRBJ1-1,NA,CASSINRAETEAFF,TGTGCCAGTAGTATTAACAGGGCGGAAACTGAAGCTTTCTTT
NA,TRBV19,TRBJ1-1,TRBD1,CAGRGLSEAFF,TGTGCCGGTAGGGGGCTCTCTGAAGCTTTCTTT
NA,TRBV18,TRBJ1-4,NA,CASSPDSLSNEKLFF,TGTGCCAGCTCACCCGACAGCCTCTCCAATGAAAAACTGTTTTTT
NA,TRBV5-1,TRBJ1-2,NA,CASSLVRGVGYGYTF,TGCGCCAGCAGCTTGGTGCGCGGGGTTGGCTATGGCTACACCTTC
NA,TRBV4-1,TRBJ2-7,TRBD1,CASSQDPARTGYEQYF,TGCGCCAGCAGCCAAGATCCCGCTCGGACAGGGTACGAGCAGTACTTC
NA,TRBV5-8,TRBJ2-4,NA,CASSFGWLAKNIQYF,TGTGCCAGCAGCTTCGGGTGGCTAGCCAAAAACATTCAGTACTTC
NA,TRBV30,TRBJ2-7,TRBD2,CAWSVGLAGGEQYF,TGTGCCTGGAGTGTTGGACTAGCGGGGGGAGAGCAGTACTTC
NA,TRBV6-5,TRBJ1-2,NA,CASSQRWDYGYTF,TGTGCCAGCAGCCAGCGATGGGACTATGGCTACACCTTC